This T cell receptor beta chain appears in the sequencing data of a study of T cell changes during pregnancy in multiple sclerosis (dated by TCRdb to the late 2010s). Regarding the complete study: Changes in the T cell repertoire over the course of pregnancy were examined in this study in women with multiple sclerosis.

The library was produced with the immunoSEQ multiplex PCR assay. TCRdb mirrors the immuneACCESS table, restricted to in-frame sequences. Some clones are absent from its copies; in checked studies, under half trace to an unresolved V gene, and the reason for the others is unknown. This sample lists about 45,000 clones; approximately 90% were detected once. Approximately 2.6% of the sample belongs to the ten largest clones. According to the germline V gene, CDR1 reads SGDLS and CDR2 reads YYNGEE. From the cysteine through the phenylalanine, the CDR3 covers 18 amino acids. The kept DNA is CDR3 alone, 54 bases in frame from the first base. Cut back by 3 bases and 9 bases, the V and J ends lie 28 bases apart. As to this clone: Its binding antigen is unknown. Per-base quality was not reported, and no clone a single base away is much larger than it.

The chain is assembled from TRBV9 and TRBJ2-1, with TRBD2 tentatively as D gene (6 bases match). This specimen consisted of CD8+ T cells from peripheral blood mononuclear cells, obtained in the second trimester of pregnancy. The receptor comes from a female donor with multiple sclerosis, enrolled in a pregnancy study. The encoded CDR3 is CASSGILDPRGKRAEQFF. The bases are TGTGCCAGCAGCGGGATATTGGACCCACGCGGGAAGCGGGCTGAGCAGTTCTTC. Joined to the reference TRBV9 and TRBJ2-1 proteins, this CDR3 gives the full variable domain: DSGVTQTPKHLITATGQRVTLRCSPRSGDLSVYWYQQSLDQGLQFLIQYYNGEERAKGNILERFSAQQFPDLHSELNLSSLELGDSALYFCASSGILDPRGKRAEQFFGPGTRLTVL.